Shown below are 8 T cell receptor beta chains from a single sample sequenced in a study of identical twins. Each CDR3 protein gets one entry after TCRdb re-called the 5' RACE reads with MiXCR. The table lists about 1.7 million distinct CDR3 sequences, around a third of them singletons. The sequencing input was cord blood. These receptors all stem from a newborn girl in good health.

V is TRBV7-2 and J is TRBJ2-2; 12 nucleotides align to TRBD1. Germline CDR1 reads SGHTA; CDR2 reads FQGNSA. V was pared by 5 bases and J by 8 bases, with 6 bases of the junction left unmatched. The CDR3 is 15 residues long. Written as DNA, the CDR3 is TGTGCCAGCAGCCTGGGACAGGGGGCGCTAGGGGAGCTGTTTTTT. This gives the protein CASSLGQGALGELFF.

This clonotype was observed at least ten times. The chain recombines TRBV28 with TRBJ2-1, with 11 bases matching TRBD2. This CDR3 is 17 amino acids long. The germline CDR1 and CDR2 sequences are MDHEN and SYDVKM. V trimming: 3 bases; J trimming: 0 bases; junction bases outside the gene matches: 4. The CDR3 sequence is CASSFFGTSGSYNEQFF. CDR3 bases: TGTGCCAGCAGTTTCTTCGGGACTAGCGGCTCCTACAATGAGCAGTTCTTC.

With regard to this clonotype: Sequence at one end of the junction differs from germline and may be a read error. Here the CDR3 reads CSARSTDHTKAFF. The CDR3 DNA is TGCAGTGCTAGATCGACAGACCACACTAAAGCTTTCTTT. This chain links TRBV20-1 with TRBJ1-1; TRBD1 might be the D (5 bases). Germline V gene sequence: CDR1 DFQATT, CDR2 SNEGSKA (reference sequence). The CDR3 totals 13 residues.

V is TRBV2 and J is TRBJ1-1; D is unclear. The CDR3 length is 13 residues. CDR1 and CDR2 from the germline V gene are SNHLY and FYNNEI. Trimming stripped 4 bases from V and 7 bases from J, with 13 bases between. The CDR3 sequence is CASSVMGQLEAFF. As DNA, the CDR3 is TGTGCCAGCAGTGTAATGGGCCAACTTGAAGCTTTCTTT.

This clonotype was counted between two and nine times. CDR3 coding DNA: TGTGCCAGCAGCTCGCCCCTGGCGGGGGTAGAGACCCAGTACTTC. Its protein is CASSSPLAGVETQYF. The gene calls are TRBV11-2 and TRBJ2-5; 7 bases match TRBD2. Germline V CDR1 and CDR2: SGHAT, FQNNGV. This CDR3 has 15 residues. V shed 4 bases and J 4 bases; nucleotides not matched to a gene: 9.

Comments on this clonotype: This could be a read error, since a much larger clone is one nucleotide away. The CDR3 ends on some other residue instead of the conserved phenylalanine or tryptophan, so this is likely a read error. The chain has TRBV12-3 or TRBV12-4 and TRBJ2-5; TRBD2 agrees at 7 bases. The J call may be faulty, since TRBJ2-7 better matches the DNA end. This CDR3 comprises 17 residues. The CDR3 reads CASSFRVALAITYEQYL. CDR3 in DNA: TGTGCCAGCAGTTTTCGGGTTGCACTAGCGATTACCTACGAGCAGTACTTA.

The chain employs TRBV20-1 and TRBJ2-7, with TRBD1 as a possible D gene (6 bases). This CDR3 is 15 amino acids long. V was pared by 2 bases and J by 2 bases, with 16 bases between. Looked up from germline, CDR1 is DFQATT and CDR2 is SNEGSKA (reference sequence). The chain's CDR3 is CSARHPGTLTYEQYF. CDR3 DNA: TGCAGTGCTAGACACCCCGGGACACTGACCTACGAGCAGTACTTC.

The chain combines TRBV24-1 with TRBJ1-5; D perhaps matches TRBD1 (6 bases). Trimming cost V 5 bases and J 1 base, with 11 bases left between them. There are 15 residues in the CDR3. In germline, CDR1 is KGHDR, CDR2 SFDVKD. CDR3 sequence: CATSGGGGSNQPQHF. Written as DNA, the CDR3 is TGTGCCACCAGTGGCGGGGGCGGGAGCAATCAGCCCCAGCATTTT.